The TCR beta chain under discussion was sequenced for a study of cytomegalovirus exposure and HLA in healthy donors. PCR amplification relied on 60 Vbeta primers (plus 13 Jbeta primers). Repertoires were generated with immunoSEQ multiplex PCR, while TCRdb's copy carries only in-frame clones and drops some. The profile shows about 54,000 clones, more than 70% of them singletons. Study-level findings and limits: A prior analysis recorded that most TCR beta V segments were productive about 87% or about 30% of the time.

This CDR3 has 13 residues. V gave up 4 bases and J gave up 7 bases, with 13 bases separating them. Per the germline V gene, CDR1 is SGHDN and CDR2 is FVKESK. Details on this clone: Its antigen is still unknown.

The sequence derives from a woman aged 18-29 years in good health and CMV-seronegative. Input material: PBMCs. This rearrangement joins TRBV14 to TRBJ1-2, with D unresolved. This CDR3 reads CASSPAGSGGYTF. DNA for the CDR3: TGTGCCAGCAGCCCCGCCGGGAGTGGTGGCTACACCTTC.